The 13 T cell receptor beta chains in this list originate from one sample, sequenced in a study of T cells after yellow fever vaccination. In TCRdb, the 5' RACE reads were re-called with MiXCR into one record per CDR3 protein. Of around 310,000 distinct CDR3 sequences listed, about 4% are singletons. The sample here was PBMCs, taken 5 days after the yellow fever booster vaccination. These receptors were collected from a man aged 18 to 35 who received the YFV17D yellow fever vaccine.

The J gene is TRBJ1-1, the V gene TRBV28; possibly TRBD1 for D (6 bases). V was cut by 7 bases and J by 6 bases, with 12 bases left in between. Germline loops: CDR1 MDHEN, CDR2 SYDVKM. This CDR3 is 12 amino acids long. CDR3 bases: TGTGCCAGCAATCCGAAGGGGGCTGAAGCTTTCTTT. The encoded protein is CASNPKGAEAFF.

This clonotype has a count of ten or more. This rearrangement joins TRBV20-1 to TRBJ2-3; 9 positions agree with TRBD1. J was trimmed by 6 bases and V by 6 bases; bases with no gene match: 10. CDR3 size: 14 residues. Germline V CDR1 and CDR2: DFQATT, SNEGSKA (reference sequence). The CDR3 DNA is TGCAGTGCCGTCCCGGGACAGGGTTCGGATACGCAGTATTTT. This sequence encodes CSAVPGQGSDTQYF.

This clonotype has a handful of counts. The chain recombines TRBV3-1 with TRBJ1-6, with 8 bases aligning to TRBD1. The CDR3 sequence is 15 residues long. In germline, CDR1 is LGHDT, CDR2 YNNKEL (reference sequence). V lost 4 bases to trimming and J lost 10 bases; unmatched junction nucleotides: 9. Here the CDR3 reads CASSRGGTGQSPLHF. Here the CDR3 DNA reads TGTGCCAGCAGCCGAGGAGGGACAGGTCAATCACCCCTCCACTTT. The entire variable domain, with the rest obtained from reference TRBV3-1 and TRBJ1-6, is as follows: DTAVSQTPKYLVTQMGNDKSIKCEQNLGHDTMYWYKQDSKKFLKIMFSYNNKELIINETVPNRFSPKSPDKAHLNLHINSLELGDSAVYFCASSRGGTGQSPLHFGNGTRLTVT.

V usage is TRBV7-2 and J usage is TRBJ2-3, with 11 positions matching TRBD2. V lost 6 bases and J lost 6; bases outside the gene matches: 14. CDR1 and CDR2 from the germline V gene are SGHTA and FQGNSA. The CDR3 runs 17 residues. In nucleotides, the CDR3 is TGTGCCAGCAGTCTCTCCCTTAGCGGGGGGGCAGTTGATACGCAGTATTTT. Its translation is CASSLSLSGGAVDTQYF.

With respect to this clonotype: A much larger clone differs by one base, so this may be a read error. CDR3 in DNA: TGCGCCAGCAGCTTGGTTTCCCAGGATACGCAGTATTTT. Protein product: CASSLVSQDTQYF. The chain recombines TRBV5-1 with TRBJ2-3; D call uncertain. This CDR3 has 13 residues. The germline V and J ends were trimmed by 0 bases and 6 bases, with 8 bases remaining between them. Germline-derived CDR1 and CDR2 are SGHRS and YFSETQ.

This clonotype was seen a few times. This sequence joins TRBV28 and TRBJ2-7; weak D call: TRBD2 (5 bases). Germline loops: CDR1 MDHEN, CDR2 SYDVKM. V was cut by 5 bases and J by 6 bases, with 14 bases left in between. The CDR3 is 13 amino acids. CDR3 residues: CASSLEVGREQYV. The CDR3, as DNA: TGTGCCAGCAGTCTGGAGGTCGGGCGCGAGCAGTACGTC.

This clonotype was observed a few times. The chain couples TRBV19 to TRBJ2-1; the D call may be TRBD1 or TRBD2 (5 bases each). The germline V gene has CDR1 LNHDA and CDR2 SQIVND (reference sequence). The germline V and J ends were trimmed by 3 bases and 2 bases, with 11 bases remaining between them. There are 15 residues in the CDR3. DNA of the CDR3: TGTGCCAGTAGTATCTGGGGGAGAGCCTACAATGAGCAGTTCTTC. Translation gives CASSIWGRAYNEQFF.

The table lists this clonotype with a few counts. This sequence joins TRBV4-3 and TRBJ2-3, with D perhaps TRBD1 or TRBD2 (9 bases each). The CDR3 has 17 amino acids. The V gene's germline CDR1 is LGHNA and CDR2 YSLEER. V was cut by 0 bases and J by 5 bases, with 18 bases left in between. CDR3 bases: TGCGCCAGCAGCCAAGAGCAAGCGGGGGGACAGGGAGATACGCAGTATTTT. It yields the protein CASSQEQAGGQGDTQYF.

The chain uses TRBV4-3 and TRBJ2-5; D is ambiguous. The CDR3 is 16 amino acids. Per the germline V gene, CDR1 is LGHNA and CDR2 is YSLEER. V was pared by 0 bases and J by 1 base, with 12 bases between. The CDR3 DNA follows: TGCGCCAGCAGCCAAGATTCACTTCCGTCCCAAGAGACCCAGTACTTC. Amino acid sequence: CASSQDSLPSQETQYF.

This clonotype appeared many times. The V gene is TRBV12-3 or TRBV12-4, the J gene TRBJ2-7; 13 bases fit TRBD2. The V and J ends lost 6 bases and 2 bases, in that order; junction bases with no gene match: 4. The CDR3 runs 15 residues. Written as DNA, the CDR3 is TGTGCCAGCAGCCCTGGGACTAGCGGGACCTACGAGCAGTACTTC. Protein: CASSPGTSGTYEQYF.

This clonotype was seen ten or more times. The V and J genes are TRBV28 and TRBJ1-6, with D maybe TRBD1 (5 bases). The CDR3 has 14 residues. Germline CDR1 and CDR2: MDHEN and SYDVKM. V dropped 6 bases and J dropped 7 bases, with 13 bases sitting between them. CDR3 nucleotide sequence: TGTGCCAGCAGGCATGACAGATCGAATTCACCCCTCCACTTT. Translating gives CASRHDRSNSPLHF.

At least ten counts were recorded for this clonotype. The V and J genes are TRBV15 and TRBJ2-5, with D unresolved. There are 12 residues in the CDR3. CDR1 is LNHNV, CDR2 YYDKDF, per germline (reference sequence). Trimming cost V 2 bases and J 2 bases, with 3 bases left between them. CDR3: CATSRPQETQYF. In nucleotides, the CDR3 is TGTGCCACCAGCAGACCTCAAGAGACCCAGTACTTC.

This clonotype was detected a few times. The chain joins TRBV5-1 to TRBJ2-5; D call uncertain. The V and J ends lost 4 bases and 5 bases respectively, with 15 bases between them. The CDR3 extends over 14 amino acids. Looked up from germline, CDR1 is SGHRS and CDR2 is YFSETQ. Here the CDR3 reads CASSLLLSRETQYF. CDR3 DNA: TGCGCCAGCAGCCTCCTCCTGAGTCGTGAGACCCAGTACTTC.